Listed here are 7 T cell receptor beta chains from one sample, sequenced in a study of T cell repertoires in cytomegalovirus infection (dated by TCRdb to between 2018 and 2021). Sequencing was performed on an Illumina HiSeq 1500. TCRdb reprocessing: public reads trimmed at Q25 with fastp, clones called with MiXCR, in-frame beta chains kept. Each record represents a unique CDR3 protein, reported with the most common genes and DNA among its rows. The sample profile shows some 250,000 distinct CDR3 sequences; approximately 9.1% of them were found once. The ten largest clones take up around 16% of the sample. Sequencing used PBMCs. These receptors originate from a human donor in good health (CMV status not recorded). Some clones in this sample may be carry-over from other donors' samples.

This clonotype was observed many times. The chain joins TRBV7-8 to TRBJ2-1, with 7 bases aligning to TRBD2. The germline V gene has CDR1 SGHVS and CDR2 FQNEAQ. Losses at the gene ends were 6 bases for V and 6 bases for J; bases not matched to a gene: 29. The CDR3 has 21 amino acids. As DNA, the CDR3 is TGTGCCAGCAGTGACCTTTCCCTTCCACTTGGTGTGAGCGGGATTTTCAATGAGCAGTTCTTC. This encodes CASSDLSLPLGVSGIFNEQFF. The whole variable domain, remainder taken from reference TRBV7-8 and TRBJ2-1, is GAGVSQSPRYKVAKRGQDVALRCDPISGHVSLFWYQQALGQGPEFLTYFQNEAQLDKSGLPSDRFFAERPEGSVSTLKIQRTQQEDSAVYLCASSDLSLPLGVSGIFNEQFFGPGTRLTVL.

This clonotype was picked up many times. The V call is TRBV7-2, the J call TRBJ2-2; no reliable D call. In germline, CDR1 is SGHTA, CDR2 FQGNSA. Trimming stripped 2 bases from V and 0 bases from J, with 10 bases between. The CDR3 loop spans 16 amino acids. The CDR3 region is CASSLTATANTGELFF. The CDR3 DNA reads as TGTGCCAGCAGCTTAACGGCTACCGCGAACACCGGGGAGCTGTTTTTT.

The chain uses TRBV7-9 and TRBJ1-1; 10 bases fit TRBD1. CDR1 is SEHNR, CDR2 FQNEAQ, per germline (reference sequence). The length of the CDR3 is 15 residues. J was trimmed by 2 bases and V by 1 base; bases with no gene match: 1. CDR3 protein: CASSLGDRGNTEAFF. In DNA, the CDR3 is TGTGCCAGCAGCTTAGGGGACAGGGGTAACACTGAAGCTTTCTTT.

This clonotype appeared many times. The chain uses TRBV5-6 and TRBJ2-7, with 8 bases fitting TRBD1. CDR3 size: 15 residues. Germline assignment: CDR1 SGHDT and CDR2 YYEEEE. With 3 bases clipped from V and 2 bases from J, the junction kept 7 bases outside the gene matches. CDR3 in amino acids: CASSWVGQGTYEQYF. In DNA form, the CDR3 reads TGTGCCAGCAGCTGGGTCGGACAGGGAACCTACGAGCAGTACTTC.

The chain links TRBV7-8 to TRBJ1-1; 9 nucleotides line up with TRBD1. V dropped 0 bases and J dropped 6; count of bases not matched to a gene: 11. Germline-derived CDR1 and CDR2 are SGHVS and FQNEAQ. The CDR3 is made up of 17 amino acids. CDR3 DNA: TGTGCCAGCAGCTTAGCGCAGGGACAGGGTCGCTTCGCTGAAGCTTTCTTT. Encoded protein: CASSLAQGQGRFAEAFF.

This clonotype was counted at least ten times. The chain links TRBV7-6 to TRBJ2-1, with D unresolved. Germline values: CDR1 SGHVS, CDR2 FNYEAQ. V lost 0 bases and J 0 bases, leaving 6 bases between the germline ends. The CDR3 has 15 amino acids. The CDR3 nucleotides are TGTGCCAGCAGCTTAGCGGTGAGCTCCTACAATGAGCAGTTCTTC. Its translation: CASSLAVSSYNEQFF.

This clonotype was recorded a few times. The V gene is TRBV19, the J gene TRBJ1-2; TRBD1 matches at 8 bases. From germline, CDR1 is LNHDA and CDR2 SQIVND (reference sequence). V dropped 5 bases and J dropped 4; count of bases not matched to a gene: 6. This CDR3 has 14 residues. The CDR3 here is CASSAGQGGYGYTF. The CDR3 nucleotides are TGTGCCAGTAGTGCAGGACAGGGAGGCTATGGCTACACCTTC.